This T cell receptor (beta chain) stems from a study of control samples from healthy donors and cancer patients. There are 14 residues in the CDR3. Germline V gives CDR1 MNHEY, CDR2 SVGAGI. Trimming removed 0 bases at V and 6 bases at J, with 8 bases between. TCRdb's copy holds only in-frame clones and misses some; the assay was immunoSEQ multiplex PCR. The data hold about 130,000 clones, with about 90% observed a single time. The specimen was blood. The receptor was derived from a young man in good health. The rearrangement uses TRBV6-5 and TRBJ2-2, with D hard to call. CDR3 nucleotides: TGTGCCAGCAGTTACTCGAGTGGCCCCGGGGAGCTGTTTTTT. It codes for CASSYSSGPGELFF.